This T cell receptor beta chain comes out of a study of patients and donors after allogeneic stem cell transplantation. Looked up from germline, CDR1 is SGHTA and CDR2 is FQGTGA. The V and J ends lost 1 base and 8 bases, in that order; junction bases with no gene match: 4. The CDR3 contains 15 residues. MiXCR, run by TCRdb on the RT-PCR reads, gives a single entry per CDR3 protein. This sample has 150,000 to 250,000 distinct CDR3 sequences, with more than 35% found just once. This clonotype was seen more than once but under ten times. The chain uses TRBV7-3 and TRBJ1-4; TRBD1 agrees at 10 bases. The TCR sequence derives from a human donor who was either an allogeneic HSCT recipient or a stem cell or donor lymphocyte infusion donor (not recorded which). It is not recorded whose cells these are; they may come from a transplant donor. Input material: blood, either unsorted or a sorted T cell fraction (not recorded which). The CDR3 DNA follows: TGTGCCAGCAGCTTAAGCGGGACAGGGGTGGAAAAACTGTTTTTT. It encodes CASSLSGTGVEKLFF.